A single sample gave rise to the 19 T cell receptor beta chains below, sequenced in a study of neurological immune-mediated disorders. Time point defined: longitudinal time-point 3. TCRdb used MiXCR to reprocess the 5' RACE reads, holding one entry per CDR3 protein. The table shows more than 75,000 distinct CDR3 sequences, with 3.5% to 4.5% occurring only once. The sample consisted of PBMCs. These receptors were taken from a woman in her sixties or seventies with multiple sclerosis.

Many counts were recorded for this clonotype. CDR3 in DNA: TGCGCCAGCACCCAAGGAGGTAGCACAGATACGCAGTATTTT. Its protein is CASTQGGSTDTQYF. This rearrangement joins TRBV10-1 to TRBJ2-3; a weak D match, TRBD2 (5 bases). From germline, CDR1 is WNHNN and CDR2 SYGVQD (reference sequence). V was pared by 7 bases and J by 0 bases, with 11 bases between. The CDR3 length is 14 residues.

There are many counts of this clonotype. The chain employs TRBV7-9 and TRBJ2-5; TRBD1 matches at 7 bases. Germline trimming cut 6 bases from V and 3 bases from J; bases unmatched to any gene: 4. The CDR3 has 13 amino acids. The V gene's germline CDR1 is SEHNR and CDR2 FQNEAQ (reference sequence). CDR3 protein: CASSHGTEETQYF. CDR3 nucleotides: TGTGCCAGCAGTCACGGGACAGAAGAGACCCAGTACTTC.

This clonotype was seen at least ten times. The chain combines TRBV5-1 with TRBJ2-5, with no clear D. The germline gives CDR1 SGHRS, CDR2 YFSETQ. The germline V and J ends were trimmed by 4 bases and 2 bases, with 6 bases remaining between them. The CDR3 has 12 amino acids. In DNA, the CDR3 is TGCGCCAGCAGCCACCGACAAGAGACCCAGTACTTC. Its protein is CASSHRQETQYF.

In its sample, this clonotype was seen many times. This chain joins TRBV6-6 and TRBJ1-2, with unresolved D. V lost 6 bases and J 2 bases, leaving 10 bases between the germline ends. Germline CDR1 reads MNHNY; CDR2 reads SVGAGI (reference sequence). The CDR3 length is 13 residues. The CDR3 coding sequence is TGTGCCAGCAGCGCCACGGTAAACTATGGCTACACCTTC. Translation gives CASSATVNYGYTF.

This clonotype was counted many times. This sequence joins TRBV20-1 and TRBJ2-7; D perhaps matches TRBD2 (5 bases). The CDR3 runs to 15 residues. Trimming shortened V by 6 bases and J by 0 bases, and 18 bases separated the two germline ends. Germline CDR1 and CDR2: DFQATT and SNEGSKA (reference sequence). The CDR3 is CSAAPGSVGSYEQYF. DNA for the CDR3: TGCAGTGCCGCACCGGGGTCGGTCGGCTCCTACGAGCAGTACTTC.

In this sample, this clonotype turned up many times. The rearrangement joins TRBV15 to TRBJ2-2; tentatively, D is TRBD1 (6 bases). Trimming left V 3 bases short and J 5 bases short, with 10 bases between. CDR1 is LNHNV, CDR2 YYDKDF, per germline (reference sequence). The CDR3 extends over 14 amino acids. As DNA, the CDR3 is TGTGCCACCAGCAGTAACAGGGAAACCGGGGAGCTGTTTTTT. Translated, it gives CATSSNRETGELFF.

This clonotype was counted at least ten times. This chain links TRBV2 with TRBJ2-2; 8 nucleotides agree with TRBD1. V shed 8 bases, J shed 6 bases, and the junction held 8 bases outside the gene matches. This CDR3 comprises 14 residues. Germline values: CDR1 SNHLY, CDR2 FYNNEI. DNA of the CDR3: TGTGCCAGCCTCCCTCAGGGGGCCGCCGGGGAGCTGTTTTTT. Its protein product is CASLPQGAAGELFF. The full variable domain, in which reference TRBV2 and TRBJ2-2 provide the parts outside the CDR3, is EPEVTQTPSHQVTQMGQEVILRCVPISNHLYFYWYRQILGQKVEFLVSFYNNEISEKSEIFDDQFSVERPDGSNFTLKIRSTKLEDSAMYFCASLPQGAAGELFFGEGSRLTVL.

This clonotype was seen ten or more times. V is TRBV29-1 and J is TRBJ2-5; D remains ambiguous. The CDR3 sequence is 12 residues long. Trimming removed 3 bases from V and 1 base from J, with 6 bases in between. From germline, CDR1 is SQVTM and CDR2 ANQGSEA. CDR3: CSVDRAQETQYF. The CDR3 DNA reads TGCAGCGTTGATAGGGCCCAAGAGACCCAGTACTTC.

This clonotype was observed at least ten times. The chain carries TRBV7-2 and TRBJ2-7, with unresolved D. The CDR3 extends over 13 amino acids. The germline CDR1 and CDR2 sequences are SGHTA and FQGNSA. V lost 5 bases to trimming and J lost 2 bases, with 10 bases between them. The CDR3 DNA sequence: TGTGCCAGCAGCAGGGAAGCCCCCTACGAGCAGTACTTC. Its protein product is CASSREAPYEQYF.

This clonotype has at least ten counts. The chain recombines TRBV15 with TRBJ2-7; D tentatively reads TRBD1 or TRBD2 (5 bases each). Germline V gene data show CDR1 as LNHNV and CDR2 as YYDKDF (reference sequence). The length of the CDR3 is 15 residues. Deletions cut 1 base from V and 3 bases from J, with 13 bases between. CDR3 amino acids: CATSRGPRGGYEQYF. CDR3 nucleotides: TGTGCCACCAGCAGAGGGCCGAGGGGCGGCTACGAGCAGTACTTC.

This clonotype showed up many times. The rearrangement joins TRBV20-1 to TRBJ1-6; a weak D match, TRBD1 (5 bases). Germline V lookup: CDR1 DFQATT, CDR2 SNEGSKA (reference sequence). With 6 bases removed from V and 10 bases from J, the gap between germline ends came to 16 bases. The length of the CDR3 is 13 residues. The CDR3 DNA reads TGCAGTGCAGCGGGGACGTCTTGGTCACCCCTCCACTTT. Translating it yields CSAAGTSWSPLHF.

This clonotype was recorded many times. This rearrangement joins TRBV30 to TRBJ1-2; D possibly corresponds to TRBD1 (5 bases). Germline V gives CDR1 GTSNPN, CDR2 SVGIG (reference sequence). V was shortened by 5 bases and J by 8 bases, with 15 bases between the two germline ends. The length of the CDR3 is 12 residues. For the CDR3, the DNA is TGTGCCTGGTCGGGGGGATCCTGGGGCTACACCTTC. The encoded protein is CAWSGGSWGYTF.

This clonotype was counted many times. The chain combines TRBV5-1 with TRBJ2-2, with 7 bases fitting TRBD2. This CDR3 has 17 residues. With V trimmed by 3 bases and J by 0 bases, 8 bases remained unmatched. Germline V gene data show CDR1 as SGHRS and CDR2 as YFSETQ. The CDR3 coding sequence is TGCGCCAGCAGCTACGGACTAGGCCGTACGAACACCGGGGAGCTGTTTTTT. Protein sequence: CASSYGLGRTNTGELFF.

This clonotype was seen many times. This CDR3 is CASSFPGNYNEQFF. CDR3 DNA sequence: TGCGCCAGCAGCTTCCCAGGAAACTACAATGAGCAGTTCTTC. The rearrangement links TRBV5-1 to TRBJ2-1; unclear D gene. Germline assignment: CDR1 SGHRS and CDR2 YFSETQ. Trimming cost V 2 bases and J 3 bases, with 9 bases left between them. The CDR3 spans 14 residues.

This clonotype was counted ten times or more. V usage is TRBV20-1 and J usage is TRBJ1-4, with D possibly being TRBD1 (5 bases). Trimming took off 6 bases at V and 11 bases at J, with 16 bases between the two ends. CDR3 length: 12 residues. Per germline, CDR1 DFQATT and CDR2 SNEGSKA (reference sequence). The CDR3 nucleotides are TGCAGTGCCCCCCGGGACGGAGGGAAACTGTTTTTT. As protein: CSAPRDGGKLFF.

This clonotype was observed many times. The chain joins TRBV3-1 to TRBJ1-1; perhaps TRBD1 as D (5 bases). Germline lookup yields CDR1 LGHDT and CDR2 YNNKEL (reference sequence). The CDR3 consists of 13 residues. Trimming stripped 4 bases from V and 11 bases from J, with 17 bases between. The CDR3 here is CASSPLGGAEAFF. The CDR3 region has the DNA TGTGCCAGCAGCCCCTTGGGAGGGGCGGAGGCTTTCTTT.

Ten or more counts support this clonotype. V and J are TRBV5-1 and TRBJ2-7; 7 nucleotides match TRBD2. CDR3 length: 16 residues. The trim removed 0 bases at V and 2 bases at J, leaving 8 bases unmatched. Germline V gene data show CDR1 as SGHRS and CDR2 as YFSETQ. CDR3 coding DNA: TGCGCCAGCAGCTTGGGGGGACTAAGGGTCGCCTACGAGCAGTACTTC. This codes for CASSLGGLRVAYEQYF. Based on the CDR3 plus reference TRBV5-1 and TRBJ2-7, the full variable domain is KAGVTQTPRYLIKTRGQQVTLSCSPISGHRSVSWYQQTPGQGLQFLFEYFSETQRNKGNFPGRFSGRQFSNSRSEMNVSTLELGDSALYLCASSLGGLRVAYEQYFGPGTRLTVT.

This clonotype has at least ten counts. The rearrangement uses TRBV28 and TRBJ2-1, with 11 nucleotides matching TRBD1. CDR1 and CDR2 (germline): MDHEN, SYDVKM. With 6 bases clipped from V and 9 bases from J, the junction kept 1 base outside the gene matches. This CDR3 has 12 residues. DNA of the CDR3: TGTGCCAGCAGGGGACAGGGGGGTGAGCAGTTCTTC. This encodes CASRGQGGEQFF.

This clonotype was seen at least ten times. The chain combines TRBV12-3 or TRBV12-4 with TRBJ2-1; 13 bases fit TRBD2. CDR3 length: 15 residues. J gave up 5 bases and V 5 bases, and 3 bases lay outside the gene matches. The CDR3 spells CASSDGLAGDNEQFF. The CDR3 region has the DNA TGTGCCAGCAGTGATGGACTAGCGGGGGACAATGAGCAGTTCTTC.